This entry concerns a single TCR beta chain. The CDR3 spans 20 residues. Trimming at V came to 0 bases and at J to 0 bases, leaving 14 bases not matched to a gene. Stated treatment: 15 to 20 received Ad26.COV2.S at low or high dose, single or two shots; several received placebo; per-sample allocation not given. Each sample was drawn 63 days after the first injection (of vaccine or placebo). Recruitment in Boston yielded a donor of adult age, 18-55 years. The record originates from a study of Ad26.COV2.S vaccination and SARS-CoV-2 variants. Background on the study: A participant enrolled in the COV1001 Ad26.COV2.S trial arm provided the sample.

Clones were sequenced by immunoSEQ multiplex PCR, and TCRdb holds only the in-frame ones, with some missing. The table shows about 350,000 clones, with about 85% occurring only once. This chain joins TRBV23-1 and TRBJ2-1; 7 bases agree with TRBD2. TRBV23-1 is an ORF, and what it does is uncertain. Sample: peripheral blood, taken in a trial of Ad26.COV2.S vaccine versus placebo. This TCR came from a person aged 18-65 years who received the Ad26.COV2.S COVID-19 vaccine or a placebo. The chain's CDR3 is CASSQSPEPSRGSSYNEQFF. CDR3 coding DNA: TGCGCCAGCAGTCAATCGCCCGAACCTTCGCGGGGGAGCTCCTACAATGAGCAGTTCTTC.